The clone carrying this TCR beta chain was observed a single time. What it binds is not known. This sample was taken from a study of T cell responses to AZD1222 COVID-19 vaccine. Findings and limits, study-wide: Sampled repertoires all dated from after the peak T cell response. White British ancestry dominated among donors, who included more females, and clonal diversity was possibly underestimated.

Some clones are missing from TCRdb's copy, which holds only in-frame ones; the method was immunoSEQ multiplex PCR. The sample holds about 81,000 clones, 90% seen once. Per germline, CDR1 MNHEY and CDR2 SMNVEV (reference sequence). Trimming stripped 5 bases from V and 4 bases from J, with 7 bases between. The CDR3 extends over 12 amino acids. Material: peripheral blood, obtained 28 days after the second AZD1222 dose. This chain uses TRBV27 with TRBJ2-3; D gene ambiguous. This TCR derives from an adult who received the AZD1222 COVID-19 vaccine. The CDR3 is CASSKGPDTQYF. In DNA form, the CDR3 reads TGTGCCAGCAGTAAAGGCCCAGATACGCAGTATTTT.